This T cell receptor (beta chain) stems from a study of shared clonotypes between healthy human individuals. Whole-study results and caveats: How much donors shared clonotypes was expected to be affected by sequencing depth. Blood alone was sampled, and tissue repertoires likely differ.

The material for each subset, its genomic DNA, was split evenly across several immunoSEQ plates. This table comes from immunoSEQ multiplex PCR, and its TCRdb copy is limited to in-frame clones, with some not included. The sample has under 85,000 clones, around 57% seen once; the top ten hold approximately 56%. The germline V gene encodes CDR1 MDHEN and CDR2 SYDVKM. The CDR3 length is 12 residues. V lost 4 bases, J lost 0 bases, and 4 bases lay in between. Regarding this clone: Its target is unknown. Only one base separates this from a far larger clonotype, so it likely reflects a read error.

The sequence derives from a man aged 25 to 40 in good health. Material for sequencing was memory CD8+ T cells sorted from blood. Stated subset: CD45RO+ cells pooled with CCR7-negative TemRA cells. The chain is built from TRBV28 and TRBJ2-7; no clear D. The CDR3 loop is CASSSISYEQYF. CDR3 coding DNA: TGTGCCAGCAGTTCTATCTCCTACGAGCAGTACTTC.